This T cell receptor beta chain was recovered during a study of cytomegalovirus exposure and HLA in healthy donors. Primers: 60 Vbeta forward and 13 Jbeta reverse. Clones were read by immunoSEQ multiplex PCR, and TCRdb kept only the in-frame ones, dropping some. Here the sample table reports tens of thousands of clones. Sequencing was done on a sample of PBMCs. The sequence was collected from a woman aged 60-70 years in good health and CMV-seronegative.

The CDR3 region has the DNA TGTGCCAGCAGCCCACAGGGTTTGAGCTCCTACAATGAGCAGTTCTTC. This gives the protein CASSPQGLSSYNEQFF. The rearrangement links TRBV5-8 to TRBJ2-1; TRBD1 is a possible D gene (6 bases). CDR3 length: 16 amino acids. V lost 4 bases and J 0 bases, leaving 14 bases between the germline ends. Germline lookup yields CDR1 SGHTS and CDR2 YDEGEE.